The T cell receptor (beta chain) described here comes from a study of cytomegalovirus exposure and HLA in healthy donors. The assay was immunoSEQ multiplex PCR, and TCRdb's table has in-frame clones only and misses some. This sample has about 120,000 clones; about 85% occur once, and the top ten carry under 2.5%. CDR1 and CDR2 (germline): GTSNPN, SVGIG (reference sequence). The CDR3 has 14 residues. The V gene end was trimmed by 2 bases and the J gene end by 4 bases; junction bases not matched to a gene: 6. The receptor was isolated from a woman between 25 and 40 years old in good health and CMV-seronegative. The rearrangement joins TRBV30 to TRBJ2-7; 9 bases map to TRBD2. The specimen was PBMCs. For the CDR3, the DNA is TGTGCCTGGAGTCCCAGCGGGGGGAGGTACGAGCAGTACTTC. Its translation: CAWSPSGGRYEQYF.